The present TCR beta chain was sequenced within a study of CD8 T cells in Susac syndrome (dated by TCRdb to the late 2010s). Background for the entire study: Repertoire sequencing was used to test whether CD8+ T cell activation and differentiation in Susac syndrome was antigen driven. The study compared CD8+ T cell repertoire clonality among roughly 12 healthy donors, roughly 14 Susac syndrome patients and some 16 multiple sclerosis patients.

The CDR3 covers 15 residues, taking in both the cysteine and the phenylalanine. The retained sequence is limited to the CDR3, 45 bases, with the frame set at the first base. After removal of 4 bases from V and 5 bases from J, the junction retains 3 bases not matched to a gene. According to the germline V gene, CDR1 reads SNHLY and CDR2 reads FYNNEI. Worth noting for this clonotype: The target of this receptor is not known. Per-nucleotide qualities are absent, and no much larger clonotype sits a single base away.

RNA was extracted with the RNeasy kit and roughly 0.45 to 1 ug was reverse transcribed using random hexamers. The immunoSEQ multiplex PCR assay, which covers 54 Vbeta and 13 Jbeta segments, was used to amplify TCR beta CDR3 regions. PCR amplification bias was corrected by using a synthetic template baseline for primer optimization and computational correction. The original methods were these. Reads were annotated to V, D and J genes per IMGT and analyzed with immunoSEQ Analyzer, keeping only productive sequences. To calculate clonality, Shannon entropy was normalized by log2 of the number of productive unique sequences and then subtracted from one. For each patient and control, public and private clones were evaluated within the 100 most prevalent clones. Clones were defined as Susac-specific when absent from the healthy and MS cohorts, from approximately 1,100 published viral clones and from other ImmuneACCESS disease sequences. Starting from the raw public reads, TCRdb applied fastp trimming at Q25, assembled clones with MiXCR and retained in-frame beta chains. Rows matching on CDR3 protein sequence are summarized as one entry with the most common DNA and genes. The V and J calls here are based on TCRdb, not the publication. The sample table contains about 140,000 distinct CDR3 sequences; only one count was recorded for roughly 94% of them. 0.27% of the sample belongs to the ten largest clones.

Paper-wide results and their limitations: The TCR sequencing and HLA analysis was acknowledged to have included a relatively small number of individuals.

Peripheral blood CD8+ and CD4+ T cells from healthy donors, Susac syndrome patients and multiple sclerosis patients were profiled using high-throughput TCR beta sequencing. The healthy donors served as controls matched for age and sex. Bulk CD8+ and CD4+ T cells were purified by magnetic negative isolation, while CD8+ TEMRA cells were enriched using FACS. Blood was drawn into EDTA tubes, processed within 24 hours, and PBMCs were isolated by density gradient centrifugation. PBMCs intended for TCR sequencing were cryopreserved in liquid nitrogen and were subsequently thawed in a 37 degrees C water bath. The sorted or isolated CD4+, CD8+ and CD8+ TEMRA cells had a purity of 90% or higher.

Input material: CD8+ T cells from PBMCs. The chain was built from TRBV2 and TRBJ2-2, with 11 central nucleotides matching TRBD2. The receptor was isolated from a human donor in good health. The DNA sequence is TGTGCCAGCAGTGCAGTAGCGGGAGGGACCGGGGAGCTGTTTTTT. Translated, it reads CASSAVAGGTGELFF.